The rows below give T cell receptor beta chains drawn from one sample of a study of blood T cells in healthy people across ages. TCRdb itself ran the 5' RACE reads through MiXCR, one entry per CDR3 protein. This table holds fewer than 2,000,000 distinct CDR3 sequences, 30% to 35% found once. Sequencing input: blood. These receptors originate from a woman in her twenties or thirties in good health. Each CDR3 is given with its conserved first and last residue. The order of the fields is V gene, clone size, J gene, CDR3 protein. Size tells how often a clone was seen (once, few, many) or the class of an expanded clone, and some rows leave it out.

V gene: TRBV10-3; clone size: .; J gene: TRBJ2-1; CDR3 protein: CAISGSSGGSYNEQFF
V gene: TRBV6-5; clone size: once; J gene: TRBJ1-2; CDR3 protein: CASRTADRPAGYTF
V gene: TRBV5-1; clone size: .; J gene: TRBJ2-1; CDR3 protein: CASSWDRDHYNEQFF
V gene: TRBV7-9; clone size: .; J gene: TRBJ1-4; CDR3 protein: CASGLTRTTNEKLFF
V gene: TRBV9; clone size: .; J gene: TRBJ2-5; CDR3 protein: CASSVEGLGYNEQYF
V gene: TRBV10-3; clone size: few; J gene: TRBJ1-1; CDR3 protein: CAISLDPNTEAFF
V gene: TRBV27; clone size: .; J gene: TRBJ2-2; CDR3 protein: CASSLSFSGTYTGELFF
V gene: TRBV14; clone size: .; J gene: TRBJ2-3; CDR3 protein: CASSQPRGLAVGDTQYF
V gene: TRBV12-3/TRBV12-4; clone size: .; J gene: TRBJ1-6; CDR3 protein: CASSPTASSYNSPLHF
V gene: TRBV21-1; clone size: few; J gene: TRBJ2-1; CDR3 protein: CASSISRDRRSYNEQFF
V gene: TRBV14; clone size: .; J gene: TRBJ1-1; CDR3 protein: CASSSPRGAVNTEAFF
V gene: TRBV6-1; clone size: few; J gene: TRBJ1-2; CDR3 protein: CASSAQEGLYGYTF
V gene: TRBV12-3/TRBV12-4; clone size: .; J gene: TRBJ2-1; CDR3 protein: CASSPGTSGSSYNKQFF
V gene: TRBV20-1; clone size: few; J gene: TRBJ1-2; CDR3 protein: CSARGPGIYGYTF
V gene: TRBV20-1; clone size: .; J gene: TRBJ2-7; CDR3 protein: CSARRQGEEKETYEQYF
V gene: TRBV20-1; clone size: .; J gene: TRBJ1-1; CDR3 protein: CSAGRENSRYTEVFF
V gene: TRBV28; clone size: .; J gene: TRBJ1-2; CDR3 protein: CASSWSETGPRGYTF
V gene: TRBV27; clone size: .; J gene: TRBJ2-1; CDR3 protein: CASSLSETTYNEQFF
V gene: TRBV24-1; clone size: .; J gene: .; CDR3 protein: CVTSDQQGIYEQYF
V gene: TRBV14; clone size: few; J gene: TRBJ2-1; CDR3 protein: CASSQWTSGHRNEQFF
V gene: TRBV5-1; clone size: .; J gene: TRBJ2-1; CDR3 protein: CASGRISEQFF
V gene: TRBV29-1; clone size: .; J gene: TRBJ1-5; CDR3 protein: CSAAGANQPQHF
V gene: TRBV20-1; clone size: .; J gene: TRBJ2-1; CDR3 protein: CSAPFLRGDEQFF
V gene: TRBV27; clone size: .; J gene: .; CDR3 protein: CASSKGPNYEQYF
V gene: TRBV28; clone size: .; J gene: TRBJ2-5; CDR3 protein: CAGSLLWERGSQETQYF
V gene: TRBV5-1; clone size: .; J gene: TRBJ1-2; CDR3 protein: CASSPGQPGLSGYTF
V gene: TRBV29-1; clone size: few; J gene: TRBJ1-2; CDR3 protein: CSVEGRGGYTF